The table lists the clone carrying this T cell receptor beta chain with a count of one. Antigen: not known. The data were taken from a study of identical twins. Per the germline V gene, CDR1 is KGHSH and CDR2 is LQKENI. This CDR3 comprises 20 residues. The ends lost 3 bases at V and 0 bases at J; junction bases unmatched: 14. cDNA molecules carried unique molecular identifiers, and template switching added a universal primer site. TCRdb recomputed calls from the 5' RACE reads with MiXCR, one row per CDR3 protein. The top ten hold 0.44% of the sample, which has around 490,000 distinct CDR3 sequences, 15% seen once. General observations from the study: Twins' excess sharing was less marked for out-of-frame beta sequences.

These data were also reused for a study on yellow fever vaccine responses in identical twins.

Sequencing used CD4+ T cells sorted from blood. The chain recombines TRBV18 with TRBJ2-6; 7 bases align to TRBD1. The TCR sequence derives from a woman between 18 and 29 years old in good health. The CDR3 coding sequence is TGTGCCAGCTCACCCCCGACAGGGCCTAGCTTGGGCTCTGGGGCCAACGTCCTGACTTTC. It encodes CASSPPTGPSLGSGANVLTF.